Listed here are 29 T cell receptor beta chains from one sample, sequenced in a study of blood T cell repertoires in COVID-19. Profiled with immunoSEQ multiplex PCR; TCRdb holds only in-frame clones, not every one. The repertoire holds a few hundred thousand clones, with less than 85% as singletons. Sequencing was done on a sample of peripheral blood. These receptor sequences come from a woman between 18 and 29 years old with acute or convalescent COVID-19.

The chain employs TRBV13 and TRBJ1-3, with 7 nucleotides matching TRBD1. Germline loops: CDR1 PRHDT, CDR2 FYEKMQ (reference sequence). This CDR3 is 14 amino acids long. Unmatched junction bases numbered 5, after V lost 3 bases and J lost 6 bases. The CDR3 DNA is TGTGCCAGCAGCTTCGAAAGGGGGCCAAACACCATATATTTT. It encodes CASSFERGPNTIYF.

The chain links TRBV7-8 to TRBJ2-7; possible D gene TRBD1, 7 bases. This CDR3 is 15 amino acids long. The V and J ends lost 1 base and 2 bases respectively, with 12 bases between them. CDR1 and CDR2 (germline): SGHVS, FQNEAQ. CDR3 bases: TGTGCCAGCAGCTTAGGGGGGGACAGTCCCTACGAGCAGTACTTC. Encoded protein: CASSLGGDSPYEQYF.

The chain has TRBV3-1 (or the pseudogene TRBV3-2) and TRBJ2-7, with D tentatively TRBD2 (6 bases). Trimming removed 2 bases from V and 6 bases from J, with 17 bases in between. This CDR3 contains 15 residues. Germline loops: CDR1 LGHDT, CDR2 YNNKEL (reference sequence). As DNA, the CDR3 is TGTGCCAGCAGCCAACCAGGCGGAGGGGCCCTCGAGCAGTACTTC. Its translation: CASSQPGGGALEQYF.

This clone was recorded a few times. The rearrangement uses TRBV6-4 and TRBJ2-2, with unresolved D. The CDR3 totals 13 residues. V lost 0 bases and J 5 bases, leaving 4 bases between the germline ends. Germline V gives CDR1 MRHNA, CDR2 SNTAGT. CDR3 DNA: TGTGCCAGCAGTGACTCGGAGACCGGGGAGCTGTTTTTT. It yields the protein CASSDSETGELFF.

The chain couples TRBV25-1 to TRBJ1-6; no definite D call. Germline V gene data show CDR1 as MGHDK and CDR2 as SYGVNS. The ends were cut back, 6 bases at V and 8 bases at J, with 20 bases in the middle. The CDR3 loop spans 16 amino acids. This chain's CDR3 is CASSRGLKLNYSPLHF. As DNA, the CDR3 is TGTGCCAGCAGCCGCGGCTTAAAATTAAATTATTCACCCCTCCACTTT. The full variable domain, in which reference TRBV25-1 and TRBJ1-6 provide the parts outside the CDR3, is EADIYQTPRYLVIGTGKKITLECSQTMGHDKMYWYQQDPGMELHLIHYSYGVNSTEKGDLSSESTVSRIRTEHFPLTLESARPSHTSQYLCASSRGLKLNYSPLHFGNGTRLTVT.

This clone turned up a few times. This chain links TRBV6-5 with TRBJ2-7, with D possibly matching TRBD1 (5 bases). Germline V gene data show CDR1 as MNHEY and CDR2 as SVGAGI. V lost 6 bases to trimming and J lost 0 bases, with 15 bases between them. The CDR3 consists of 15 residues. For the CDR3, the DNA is TGTGCCAGCAGATTTGACATCGACAGCTCCTACGAGCAGTACTTC. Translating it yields CASRFDIDSSYEQYF.

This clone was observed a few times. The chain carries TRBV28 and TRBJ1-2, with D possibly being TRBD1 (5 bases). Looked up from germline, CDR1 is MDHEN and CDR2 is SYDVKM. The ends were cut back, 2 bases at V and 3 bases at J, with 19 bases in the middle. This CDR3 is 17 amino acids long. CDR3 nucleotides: TGTGCCAGCAGTTTACCCCTCAGGGTTCTTTCTGACTATGGCTACACCTTC. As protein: CASSLPLRVLSDYGYTF.

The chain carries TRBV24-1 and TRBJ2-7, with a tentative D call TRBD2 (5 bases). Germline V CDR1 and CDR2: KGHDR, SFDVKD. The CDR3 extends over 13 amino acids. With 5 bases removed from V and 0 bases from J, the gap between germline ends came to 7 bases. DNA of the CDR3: TGTGCCACCAGTGGTGGGAGCTCCTACGAGCAGTACTTC. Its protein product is CATSGGSSYEQYF.

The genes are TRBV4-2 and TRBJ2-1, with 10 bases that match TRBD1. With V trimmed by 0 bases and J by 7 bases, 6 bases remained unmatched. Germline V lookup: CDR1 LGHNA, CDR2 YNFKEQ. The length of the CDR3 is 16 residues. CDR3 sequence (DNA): TGTGCCAGCAGCCAAGAGAGGACAGGGGGGAGAAATGAGCAGTTCTTC. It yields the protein CASSQERTGGRNEQFF.

In DNA form, the CDR3 reads TGTGCCAGCTCATCGACGACGGGGAACACTGAAGCTTTCTTT. This sequence encodes CASSSTTGNTEAFF. The J gene is TRBJ1-1, the V gene TRBV18; unclear D gene. The CDR3 contains 14 residues. Trimming removed 5 bases at V and 1 base at J, with 11 bases between. The germline V gene encodes CDR1 KGHSH and CDR2 LQKENI.

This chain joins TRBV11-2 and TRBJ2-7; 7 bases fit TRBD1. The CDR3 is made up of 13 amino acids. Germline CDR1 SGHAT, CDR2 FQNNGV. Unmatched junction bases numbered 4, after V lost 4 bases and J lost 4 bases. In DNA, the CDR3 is TGTGCCAGCAGCTCCAGGACAGGATACGAGCAGTACTTC. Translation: CASSSRTGYEQYF.

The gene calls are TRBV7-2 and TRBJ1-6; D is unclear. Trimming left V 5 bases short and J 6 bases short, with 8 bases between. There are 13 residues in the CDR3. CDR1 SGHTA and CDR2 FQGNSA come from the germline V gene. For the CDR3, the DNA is TGTGCCAGCAGCGTCGGAGGTAATTCACCCCTCCACTTT. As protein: CASSVGGNSPLHF.

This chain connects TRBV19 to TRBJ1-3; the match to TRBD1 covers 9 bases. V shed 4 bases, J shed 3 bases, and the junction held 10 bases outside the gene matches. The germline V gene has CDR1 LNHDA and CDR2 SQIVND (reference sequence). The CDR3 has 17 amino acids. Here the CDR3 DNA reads TGTGCCAGTAGTACACCCGGGACAGGGAGTTATGGAAACACCATATATTTT. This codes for CASSTPGTGSYGNTIYF.

The CDR3 is CASSQVIPRDRGLKKTYEQYF. CDR3 DNA: TGCGCCAGCAGCCAAGTCATCCCCCGGGACAGGGGGTTAAAAAAGACCTACGAGCAGTACTTC. The chain uses TRBV4-1 and TRBJ2-7, with 11 bases aligning to TRBD1. This CDR3 comprises 21 residues. CDR1 is MGHRA and CDR2 is YSYEKL in the germline V gene. V dropped 1 base and J dropped 2; count of bases not matched to a gene: 19.

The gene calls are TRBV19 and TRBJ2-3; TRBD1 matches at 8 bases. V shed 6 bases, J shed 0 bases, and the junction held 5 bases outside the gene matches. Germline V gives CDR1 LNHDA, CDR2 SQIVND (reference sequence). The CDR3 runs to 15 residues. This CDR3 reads CASRDRVPSTDTQYF. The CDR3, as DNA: TGTGCCAGTAGGGACAGGGTTCCTAGCACAGATACGCAGTATTTT.

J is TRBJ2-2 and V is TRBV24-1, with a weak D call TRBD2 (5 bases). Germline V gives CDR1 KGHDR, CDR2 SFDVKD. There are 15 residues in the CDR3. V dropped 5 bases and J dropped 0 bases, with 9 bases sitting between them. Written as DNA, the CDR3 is TGTGCCACCAGTGGTGGGAGTTCGAACACCGGGGAGCTGTTTTTT. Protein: CATSGGSSNTGELFF.

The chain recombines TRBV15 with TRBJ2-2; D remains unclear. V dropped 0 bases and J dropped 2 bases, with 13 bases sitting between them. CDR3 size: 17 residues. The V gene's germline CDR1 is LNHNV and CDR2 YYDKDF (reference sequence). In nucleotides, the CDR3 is TGTGCCACCAGCAGAGATTGGGCCAGTCCAAACACCGGGGAGCTGTTTTTT. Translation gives CATSRDWASPNTGELFF.

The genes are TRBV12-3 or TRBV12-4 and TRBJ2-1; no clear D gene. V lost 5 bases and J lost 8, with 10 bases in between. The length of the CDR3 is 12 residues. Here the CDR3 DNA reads TGTGCCAGCAGTCCCGTAAGCCATGAGCAGTTCTTC. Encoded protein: CASSPVSHEQFF.

The CDR3 sequence: CASSSLGRGSSYEQYF. The CDR3, as DNA: TGTGCCAGCAGCTCGTTGGGGCGGGGAAGCTCCTACGAGCAGTACTTC. V and J are TRBV5-4 and TRBJ2-7; D is possibly TRBD2 (6 bases). CDR3 length: 16 amino acids. CDR1 is SGHNT, CDR2 YYREEE, per germline (reference sequence). The V and J ends lost 3 bases and 0 bases respectively, with 16 bases between them. Combining the CDR3 with reference TRBV5-4 and TRBJ2-7 gives the whole variable domain ETGVTQSPTHLIKTRGQQVTLRCSSQSGHNTVSWYQQALGQGPQFIFQYYREEENGRGNFPPRFSGLQFPNYSSELNVNALELDDSALYLCASSSLGRGSSYEQYFGPGTRLTVT.

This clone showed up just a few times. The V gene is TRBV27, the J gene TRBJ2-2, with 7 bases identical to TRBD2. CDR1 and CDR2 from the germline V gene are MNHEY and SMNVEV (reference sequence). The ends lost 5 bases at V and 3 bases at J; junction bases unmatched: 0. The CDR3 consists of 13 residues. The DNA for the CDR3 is TGTGCCAGCAGTCGGGGGGACACCGGGGAGCTGTTTTTT. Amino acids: CASSRGDTGELFF.

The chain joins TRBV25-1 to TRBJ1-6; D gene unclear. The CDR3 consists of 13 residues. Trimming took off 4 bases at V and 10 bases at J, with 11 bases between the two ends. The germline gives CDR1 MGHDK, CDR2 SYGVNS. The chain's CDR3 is CASSGSRRSPLHF. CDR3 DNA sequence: TGTGCCAGCAGTGGTTCCCGCAGGTCACCCCTCCACTTT. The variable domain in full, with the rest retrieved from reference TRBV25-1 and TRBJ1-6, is EADIYQTPRYLVIGTGKKITLECSQTMGHDKMYWYQQDPGMELHLIHYSYGVNSTEKGDLSSESTVSRIRTEHFPLTLESARPSHTSQYLCASSGSRRSPLHFGNGTRLTVT.

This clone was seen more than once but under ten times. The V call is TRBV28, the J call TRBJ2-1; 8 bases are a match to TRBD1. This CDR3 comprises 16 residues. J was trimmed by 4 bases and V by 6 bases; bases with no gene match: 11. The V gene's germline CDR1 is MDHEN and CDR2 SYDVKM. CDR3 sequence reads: CASSYVGQGGYNEQFF. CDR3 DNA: TGTGCCAGCAGCTACGTAGGACAGGGCGGATACAATGAGCAGTTCTTC. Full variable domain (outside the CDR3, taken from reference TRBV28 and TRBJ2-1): DVKVTQSSRYLVKRTGEKVFLECVQDMDHENMFWYRQDPGLGLRLIYFSYDVKMKEKGDIPEGYSVSREKKERFSLILESASTNQTSMYLCASSYVGQGGYNEQFFGPGTRLTVL.

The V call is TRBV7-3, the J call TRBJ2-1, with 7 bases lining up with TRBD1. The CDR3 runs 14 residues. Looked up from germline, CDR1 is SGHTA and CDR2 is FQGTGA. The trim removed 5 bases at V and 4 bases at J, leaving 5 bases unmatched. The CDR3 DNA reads TGTGCCAGCAGCCGGGACAGCCCTTACAATGAGCAGTTCTTC. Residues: CASSRDSPYNEQFF.

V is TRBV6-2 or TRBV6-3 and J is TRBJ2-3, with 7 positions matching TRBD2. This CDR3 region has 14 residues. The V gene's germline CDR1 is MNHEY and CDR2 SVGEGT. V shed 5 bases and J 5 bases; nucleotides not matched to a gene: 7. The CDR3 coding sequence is TGTGCCAGCAGTCTCGGACTAGTTGTAGATACGCAGTATTTT. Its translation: CASSLGLVVDTQYF.

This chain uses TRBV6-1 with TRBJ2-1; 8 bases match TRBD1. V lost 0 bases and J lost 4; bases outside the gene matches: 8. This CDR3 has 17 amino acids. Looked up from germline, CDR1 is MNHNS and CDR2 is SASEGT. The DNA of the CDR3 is TGTGCCAGCAGTGAAGCGGCCTCAGGGGGCCTTTACAATGAGCAGTTCTTC. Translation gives CASSEAASGGLYNEQFF.

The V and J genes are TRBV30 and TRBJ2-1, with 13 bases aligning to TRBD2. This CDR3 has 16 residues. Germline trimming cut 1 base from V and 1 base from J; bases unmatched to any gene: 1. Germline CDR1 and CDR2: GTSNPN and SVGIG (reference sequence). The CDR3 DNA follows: TGTGCCTGGAGTGCGGGACTAGCGGGATCCTACAATGAGCAGTTCTTC. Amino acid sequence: CAWSAGLAGSYNEQFF. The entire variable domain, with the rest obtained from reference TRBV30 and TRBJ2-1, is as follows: SQTIHQWPATLVQPVGSPLSLECTVEGTSNPNLYWYRQAAGRGLQLLFYSVGIGQISSEVPQNLSASRPQDRQFILSSKKLLLSDSGFYLCAWSAGLAGSYNEQFFGPGTRLTVL.

In DNA, the CDR3 is TGTGCCAGCGGACAGGACACCGGGGAGCTGTTTTTT. It is translated as CASGQDTGELFF. This rearrangement joins TRBV28 to TRBJ2-2; 7 bases fit TRBD1. Trimming took 8 bases from V and 3 from J; bases not matched to a gene: 0. Germline V gene sequence: CDR1 MDHEN, CDR2 SYDVKM. The CDR3 totals 12 residues.

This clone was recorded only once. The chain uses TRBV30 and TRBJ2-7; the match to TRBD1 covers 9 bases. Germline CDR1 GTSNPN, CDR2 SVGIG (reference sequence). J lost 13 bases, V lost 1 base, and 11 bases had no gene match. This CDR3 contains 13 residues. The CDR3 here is CAWSANPGTGYYF. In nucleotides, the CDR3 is TGTGCCTGGAGTGCCAATCCCGGGACAGGGTACTACTTC.

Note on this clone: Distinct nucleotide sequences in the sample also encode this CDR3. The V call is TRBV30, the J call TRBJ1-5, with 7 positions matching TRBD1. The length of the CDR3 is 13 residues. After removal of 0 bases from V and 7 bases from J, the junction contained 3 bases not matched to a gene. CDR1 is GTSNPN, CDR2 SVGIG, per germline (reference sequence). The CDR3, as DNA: TGTGCCTGGAGTGTACAGGGGAGACAGCCCCAGCATTTT. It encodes CAWSVQGRQPQHF.